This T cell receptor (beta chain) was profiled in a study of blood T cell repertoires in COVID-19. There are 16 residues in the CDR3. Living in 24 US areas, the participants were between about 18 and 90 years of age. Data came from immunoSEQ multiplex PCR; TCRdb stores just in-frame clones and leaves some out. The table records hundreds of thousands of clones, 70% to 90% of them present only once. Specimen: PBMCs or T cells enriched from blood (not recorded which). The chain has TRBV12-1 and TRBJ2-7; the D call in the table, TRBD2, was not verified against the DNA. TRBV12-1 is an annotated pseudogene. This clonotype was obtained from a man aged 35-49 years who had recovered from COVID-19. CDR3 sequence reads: CASSFDKGWEIYEQYF. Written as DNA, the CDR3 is TGTGCCAGCAGCTTTGATAAGGGTTGGGAGATCTACGAGCAGTACTTC.